A selection of T cell receptor beta chains follows, all from one sample in a study of cytomegalovirus exposure and HLA in healthy donors. Data came from immunoSEQ multiplex PCR; TCRdb stores just in-frame clones and leaves some out. The sample gives 100,000 to 150,000 clones, around three quarters of which show up once; around 13% is in the top ten. Sequencing was performed on PBMCs. Receptors originate from a woman between 40 and 55 years old in good health and CMV-seropositive. The CDR3 runs from the conserved cysteine through the conserved F or W. The D gene is left open where the match is weak. A clone size is listed for some rows: how often the clone was seen (once, few, many), or a class if it is expanded.

TRBJ2-7 | TRBV7-2 | TRBD2 | - | TGTGCCAGCAGCCGGACGGGCGGGAGGACCTACGAGCAGTACTTC | CASSRTGGRTYEQYF
TRBJ2-7 | TRBV5-4 | TRBD1 | few | TGTGCCAGCAGCCCCGACAGGGGTGCCTACGAGCAGTACTTC | CASSPDRGAYEQYF
TRBJ1-1 | TRBV25-1 | - | - | TGTGCCAGCAGTTTCGCAGGGCGGAGTACTGAAGCTTTCTTT | CASSFAGRSTEAFF
TRBJ1-5 | TRBV7-2 | - | - | TGTGCCAGCAGCTTAGGCGGCAGGGATCAGCCCCAGCATTTT | CASSLGGRDQPQHF
TRBJ2-6 | TRBV18 | - | few | TGTGCCAGCTCACTAGAGGCCCTGGCTGGGGCCAACGTCCTGACTTTC | CASSLEALAGANVLTF
TRBJ2-7 | TRBV27 | TRBD1 | few | TGTGCCAGCGGAATCGGACAGGGGCTGGGGGAGCAGTACTTC | CASGIGQGLGEQYF
TRBJ2-1 | TRBV7-9 | TRBD1 | - | TGTGCCAGCAGCTCTTCAGGGGGAAGCCACAATGAGCAGTTCTTC | CASSSSGGSHNEQFF
TRBJ2-3 | TRBV6-6 | - | - | TGTGCCTCCGGGAGAGATACGCAGTATTTT | CASGRDTQYF
TRBJ1-1 | TRBV7-9 | - | - | TGTGCCAGCAGCTTGGCGGGGGGTATCGGCACTGAAGCTTTCTTT | CASSLAGGIGTEAFF
TRBJ1-3 | TRBV7-9 | - | - | TGTGCCAGCAGCCGGCAGGGCGGCTCTGGAAACACCATATATTTT | CASSRQGGSGNTIYF
TRBJ2-1 | TRBV5-4 | TRBD2 | many | TGTGCCAGCAGCTTGGAGGGACTAGCGGGAGTCGAGCAGTTCTTC | CASSLEGLAGVEQFF
TRBJ2-7 | TRBV28 | TRBD2 | - | TGTGCCAGCAGTCCGCCGGGGGGGGGCACCGGATCCTACGAGCAGTACTTC | CASSPPGGGTGSYEQYF
TRBJ2-7 | TRBV18 | TRBD1 | - | TGTGCCAGCTTGGGACAGGGGGCCTACGAGCAGTACTTC | CASLGQGAYEQYF
TRBJ2-6 | TRBV28 | - | - | TGTGCCAGCAGGAAACAGGGGGCCAACGTCCTGACTTTC | CASRKQGANVLTF
TRBJ1-1 | TRBV7-3 | - | - | TGTGCCAGCAGCCCCAGGGCCGGCTGGGACACTGAAGCTTTCTTT | CASSPRAGWDTEAFF
TRBJ2-3 | TRBV27 | - | - | TGTGCCAGCAGTTTAAATTTGCAGGGCTTAGATACGCAGTATTTT | CASSLNLQGLDTQYF
TRBJ1-1 | TRBV19 | TRBD1 | - | TGTGCCAGTAGTTCTCCGCGACAGGGGGGTGGTTTCTTT | CASSSPRQGGGFF
TRBJ2-1 | TRBV19 | - | - | TGTGCCAGTAGCATCTTAAGCGGGTCCAACAATGAGCAGTTCTTC | CASSILSGSNNEQFF
TRBJ2-7 | TRBV5-1 | TRBD1 | - | TGCGCCAGCAGCTTGGGGACAGGGCCCGTAATTACCTACGAGCAGTACTTC | CASSLGTGPVITYEQYF
TRBJ1-1 | TRBV28 | - | - | TGTGCCAGCAGTCTATCCGGGACCGGGGGGAGCACTGAAGCTTTCTTT | CASSLSGTGGSTEAFF
TRBJ1-3 | TRBV29-1 | TRBD1 | - | TGCAGCGTTGACGGGGACAGGCTTGGGAACACCATATATTTT | CSVDGDRLGNTIYF
TRBJ2-1 | TRBV12-5 | TRBD2 | - | TGTGCTAGTGGTCTTAGACTAGCGGGAGCCTCCTTCTACAATGAGCAGTTCTTC | CASGLRLAGASFYNEQFF
TRBJ2-1 | TRBV2 | - | - | TGTGCCAGCAGGCGGGTTGGTAGCGGGCAGTTCTTC | CASRRVGSGQFF
TRBJ2-7 | TRBV30 | TRBD2 | - | TGTGCCTGGAGCGCCAAAGGGAGGGCCCCCTACGAGCAGTACTTC | CAWSAKGRAPYEQYF
TRBJ2-3 | TRBV6-6 | - | - | TGTGCGTCAATCCCTGGGGGGTCAGATACGCAGTATTTT | CASIPGGSDTQYF
TRBJ1-1 | TRBV7-3 | - | - | TGTGCCAGCAGCTTCGACAGTAGAGTACACACTGAAGCTTTCTTT | CASSFDSRVHTEAFF
TRBJ2-3 | TRBV28 | - | - | TGTGCCAGCAGGGACAGAAACACAGATACGCAGTATTTT | CASRDRNTDTQYF
TRBJ2-3 | TRBV27 | - | few | TGTGCCAGCAGTTTCGGCGGGTTTGGCACAGATACGCAGTATTTT | CASSFGGFGTDTQYF
TRBJ1-5 | TRBV30 | - | - | TGTGCCTGGAGCCTCAGGGAGGATCAGCCCCAGCATTTT | CAWSLREDQPQHF
TRBJ1-1 | TRBV29-1 | TRBD1 | few | TGCAGCGCCGAGAAGGGACAGGGACGAACTGAAGCTTTCTTT | CSAEKGQGRTEAFF
TRBJ2-1 | TRBV10-1 | TRBD2 | - | TGCGCCAGCAGTGAGTCGTCCAGCGGGACTGTCAATGAGCAGTTCTTC | CASSESSSGTVNEQFF
TRBJ2-2 | TRBV7-9 | - | - | TGTGCCAGCCGACCTCAGGTGGACTTCCTAAACAACACCGGGGAGCTGTTTTTT | CASRPQVDFLNNTGELFF
TRBJ2-1 | TRBV2 | - | - | TGTGCCAGCAGCCAACTAGGGGGCAATGAGCAGTTCTTC | CASSQLGGNEQFF
TRBJ1-1 | TRBV5-1 | TRBD1 | - | TGCGCCAGCAGCTTGGGGCCGGGACAGGGAGGGGGCACGGCTTTCTTT | CASSLGPGQGGGTAFF
TRBJ1-2 | TRBV7-9 | - | few | TGTTCCAGCAGCCCCGGACAGAGTCCTAACTATGGCTACACCTTC | CSSSPGQSPNYGYTF
TRBJ2-7 | TRBV27 | TRBD2 | - | TGTGCCAGCAGTTCAGCCCTAGCGGCGGGATCCTACGAGCAGTACTTC | CASSSALAAGSYEQYF
TRBJ1-5 | TRBV28 | - | - | TGTGCCAGCAGCCGAGGGGGGGCCGGCAATCAGCCCCAGCATTTT | CASSRGGAGNQPQHF
TRBJ2-7 | TRBV6-1 | - | - | TGTGCCAGCAGTGAAGTATCGAGTACCTACGAGCAGTACTTC | CASSEVSSTYEQYF
TRBJ1-1 | TRBV2 | - | - | TGTGCCAACTCCCTTCATACAGGAAACACTGAAGCTTTCTTT | CANSLHTGNTEAFF
TRBJ1-2 | TRBV10-1 | TRBD1 | - | TGCGCCAGCAGTGAGTCCAGGGGGTATGGCTACACCTTC | CASSESRGYGYTF
TRBJ1-2 | TRBV29-1 | - | - | TGCAGCGTTGAGAAGGGAGCCCCTAACTATGGCTACACCTTC | CSVEKGAPNYGYTF
TRBJ2-1 | TRBV5-6 | TRBD2 | - | TGTGCCAGCAGCTCACGACTAGCGGGGCCCTACAATGAGCAGTTCTTC | CASSSRLAGPYNEQFF
TRBJ1-2 | TRBV5-6 | - | - | TGTGCCAGCAGCTTGGACAGGGATAGAGGCTACACCTTC | CASSLDRDRGYTF
TRBJ2-5 | TRBV2 | - | few | TGTGCCAGCACCCTCAGGGGGAGGGAGACCCAGTACTTC | CASTLRGRETQYF
TRBJ1-5 | TRBV5-1 | TRBD1 | few | TGCGCCAGCAGCTCGAGTCCACAACAAACAGGGGATGGGCCTAGCAATCAGCCCCAGCATTTT | CASSSSPQQTGDGPSNQPQHF
TRBJ1-4 | TRBV2 | - | - | TGTGCCAGCACCGAACGGGGTGCAACTAATGAAAAACTGTTTTTT | CASTERGATNEKLFF
TRBJ2-5 | TRBV2 | - | once | TGTGCCAGCAGTGAAGGTATAGAGACCCAGTACTTC | CASSEGIETQYF
TRBJ1-1 | TRBV6-6 | TRBD1 | once | TGTGCCAGCATGGTCGGACAGGGTCTGAACACTGAAGCTTTCTTT | CASMVGQGLNTEAFF
TRBJ2-5 | TRBV28 | TRBD1 | large | TGTGCCAGCAGTTTTATTGGACAGGCTCAAGAGACCCAGTACTTC | CASSFIGQAQETQYF
TRBJ2-2 | TRBV10-1 | - | - | TGCGCCAGCAGCGAGAGGGGGACCGGGGAGCTGTTTTTT | CASSERGTGELFF
TRBJ2-3 | TRBV6-5 | - | - | TGTGCCAGCAGTTATGAAGGAGGAACCACAGATACGCAGTATTTT | CASSYEGGTTDTQYF